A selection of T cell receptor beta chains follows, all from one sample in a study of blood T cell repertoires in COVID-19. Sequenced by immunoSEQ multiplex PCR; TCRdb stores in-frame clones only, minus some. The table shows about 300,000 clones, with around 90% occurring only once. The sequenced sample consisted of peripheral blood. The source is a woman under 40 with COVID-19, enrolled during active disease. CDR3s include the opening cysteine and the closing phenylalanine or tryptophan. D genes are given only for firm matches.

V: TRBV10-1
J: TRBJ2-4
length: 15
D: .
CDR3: CASSDAMLAKNIQYF

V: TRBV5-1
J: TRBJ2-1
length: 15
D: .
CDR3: CASSFGGNSYNEQFF

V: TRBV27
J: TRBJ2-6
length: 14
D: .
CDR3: CAMDSYSGANVLTF

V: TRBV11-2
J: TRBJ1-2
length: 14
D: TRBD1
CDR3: CASSTGQGNYGYTF

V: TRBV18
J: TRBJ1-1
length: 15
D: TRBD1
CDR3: CASSLLTGEVAEAFF

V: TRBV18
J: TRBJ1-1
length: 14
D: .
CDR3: CASRTGRANTEAFF

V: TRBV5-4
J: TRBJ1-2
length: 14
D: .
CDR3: CASSPRAGDYGYTF

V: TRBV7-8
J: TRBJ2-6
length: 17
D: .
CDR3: CASSHTMVSAGANVLTF

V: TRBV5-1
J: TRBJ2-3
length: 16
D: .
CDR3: CASSPPPAGGTDTQYF

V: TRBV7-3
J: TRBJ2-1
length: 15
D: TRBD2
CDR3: CASSLSAGGANEQFF

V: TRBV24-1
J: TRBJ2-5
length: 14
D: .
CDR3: CATSDSPGQETQYF

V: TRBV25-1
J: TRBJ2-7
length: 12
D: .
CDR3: CASSVGQGISNF

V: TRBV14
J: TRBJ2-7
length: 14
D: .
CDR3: CASSLRGGTLEQYF

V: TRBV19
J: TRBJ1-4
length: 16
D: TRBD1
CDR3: CASSIERQGALEKLFF

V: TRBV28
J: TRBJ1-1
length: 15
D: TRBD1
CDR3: CASSLPTGGMTEAFF

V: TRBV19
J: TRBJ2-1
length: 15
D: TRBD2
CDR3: CASSSGLATYNEQFF

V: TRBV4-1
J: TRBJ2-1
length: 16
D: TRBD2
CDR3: CASSQDPSGTYNEQFF

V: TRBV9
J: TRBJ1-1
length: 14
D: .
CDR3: CASRGPGENTEAFF

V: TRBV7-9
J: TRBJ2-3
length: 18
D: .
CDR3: CASSSSPGGETPTDTQYF

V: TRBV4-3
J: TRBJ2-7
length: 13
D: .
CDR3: CASSQGPGYEQYF

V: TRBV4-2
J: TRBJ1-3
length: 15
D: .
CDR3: CASSYGVLSGNTIYF

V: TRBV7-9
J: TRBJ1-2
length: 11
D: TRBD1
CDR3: CATDRAYGYTF

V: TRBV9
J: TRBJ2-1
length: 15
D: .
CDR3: CASSVEGSASNEQFF

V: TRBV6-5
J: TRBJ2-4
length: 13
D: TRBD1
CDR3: CASSYSPGQRKYF

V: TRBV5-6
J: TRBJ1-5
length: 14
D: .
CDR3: CASSWRGSNQPQHF

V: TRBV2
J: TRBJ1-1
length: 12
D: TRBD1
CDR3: CATGGRSTEAFF

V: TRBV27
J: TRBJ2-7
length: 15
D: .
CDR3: CASTLRGGGKYEQYF

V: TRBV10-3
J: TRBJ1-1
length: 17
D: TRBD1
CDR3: CAISESTRGLKHTEAFF

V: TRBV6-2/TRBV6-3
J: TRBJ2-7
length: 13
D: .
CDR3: CASSFREKYEQYF

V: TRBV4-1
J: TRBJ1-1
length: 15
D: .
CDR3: CASSQDPGLGTEAFF

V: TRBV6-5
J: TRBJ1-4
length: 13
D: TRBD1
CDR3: CASSWDSYEKLFF

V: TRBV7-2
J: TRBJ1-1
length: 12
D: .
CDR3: CASKNPATKAFF

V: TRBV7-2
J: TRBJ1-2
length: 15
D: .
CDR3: CASSPENRESYGYTF

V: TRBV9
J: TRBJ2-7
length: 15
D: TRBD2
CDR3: CASSGPGTSGTEQYF

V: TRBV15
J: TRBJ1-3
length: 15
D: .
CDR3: CATSRDPSSGNTIYF

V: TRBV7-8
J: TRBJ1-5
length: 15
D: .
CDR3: CASSLVAGFSQPQHF

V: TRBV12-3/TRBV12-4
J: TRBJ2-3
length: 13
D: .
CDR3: CASSFVTGDTQYF

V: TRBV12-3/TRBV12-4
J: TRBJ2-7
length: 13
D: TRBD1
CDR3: CASSWDSTYEQYF

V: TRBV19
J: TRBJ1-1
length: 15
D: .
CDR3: CASRTIQDAGTEAFF

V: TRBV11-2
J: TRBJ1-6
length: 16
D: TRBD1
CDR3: CASSLSGTGGNSPLHF

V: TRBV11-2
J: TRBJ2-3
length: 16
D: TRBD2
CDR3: CASSLGTRGGTDTQYF

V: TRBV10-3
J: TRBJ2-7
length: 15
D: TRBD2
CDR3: CAISERLAVSYEQYF

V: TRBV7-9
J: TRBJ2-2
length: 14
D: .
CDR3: CASRGRGRSGELFF